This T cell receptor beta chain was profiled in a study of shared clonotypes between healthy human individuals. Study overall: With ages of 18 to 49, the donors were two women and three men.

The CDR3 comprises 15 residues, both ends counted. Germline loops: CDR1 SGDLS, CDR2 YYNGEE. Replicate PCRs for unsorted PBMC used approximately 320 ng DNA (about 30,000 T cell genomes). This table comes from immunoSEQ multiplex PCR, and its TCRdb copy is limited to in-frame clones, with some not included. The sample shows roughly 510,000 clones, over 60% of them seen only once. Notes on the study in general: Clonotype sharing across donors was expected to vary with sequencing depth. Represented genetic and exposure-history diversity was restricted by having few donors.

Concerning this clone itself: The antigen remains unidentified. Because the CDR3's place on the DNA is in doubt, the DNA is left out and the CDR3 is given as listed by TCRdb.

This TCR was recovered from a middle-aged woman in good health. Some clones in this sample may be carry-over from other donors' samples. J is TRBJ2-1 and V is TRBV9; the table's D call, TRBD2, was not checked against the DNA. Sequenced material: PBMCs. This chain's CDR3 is CASSVAPGATSKPFF.